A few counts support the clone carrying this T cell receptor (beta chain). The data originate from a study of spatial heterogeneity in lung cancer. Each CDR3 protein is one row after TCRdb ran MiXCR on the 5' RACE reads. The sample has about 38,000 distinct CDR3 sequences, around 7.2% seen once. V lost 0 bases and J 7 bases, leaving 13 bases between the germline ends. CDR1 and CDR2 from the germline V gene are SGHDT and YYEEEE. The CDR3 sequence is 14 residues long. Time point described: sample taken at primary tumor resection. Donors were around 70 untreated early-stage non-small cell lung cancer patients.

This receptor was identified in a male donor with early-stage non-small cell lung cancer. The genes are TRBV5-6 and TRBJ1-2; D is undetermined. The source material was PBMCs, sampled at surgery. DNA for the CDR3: TGTGCCAGCAGCTTGGCCCCCGGGTCCGCTGGCTACACCTTC. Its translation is CASSLAPGSAGYTF.